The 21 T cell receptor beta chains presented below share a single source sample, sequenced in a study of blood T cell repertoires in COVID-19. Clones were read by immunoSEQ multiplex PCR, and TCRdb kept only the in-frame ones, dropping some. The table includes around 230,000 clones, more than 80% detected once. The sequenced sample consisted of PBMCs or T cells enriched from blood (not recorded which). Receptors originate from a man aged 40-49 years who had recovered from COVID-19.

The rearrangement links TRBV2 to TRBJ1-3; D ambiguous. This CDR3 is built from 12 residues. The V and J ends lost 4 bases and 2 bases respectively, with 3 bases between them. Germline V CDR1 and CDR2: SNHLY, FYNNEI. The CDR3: CASSGTGNTIYF. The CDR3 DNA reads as TGTGCCAGCAGTGGTACTGGAAACACCATATATTTT. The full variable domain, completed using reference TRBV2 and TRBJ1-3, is EPEVTQTPSHQVTQMGQEVILRCVPISNHLYFYWYRQILGQKVEFLVSFYNNEISEKSEIFDDQFSVERPDGSNFTLKIRSTKLEDSAMYFCASSGTGNTIYFGEGSWLTVV.

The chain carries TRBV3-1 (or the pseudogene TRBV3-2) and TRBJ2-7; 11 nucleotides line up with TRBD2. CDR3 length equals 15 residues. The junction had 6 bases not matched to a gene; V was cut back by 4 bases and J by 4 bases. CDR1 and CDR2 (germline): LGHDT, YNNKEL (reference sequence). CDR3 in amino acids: CASSLVAGGPYEQYF. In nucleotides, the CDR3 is TGTGCCAGCAGCCTTGTAGCGGGAGGGCCTTACGAGCAGTACTTC.

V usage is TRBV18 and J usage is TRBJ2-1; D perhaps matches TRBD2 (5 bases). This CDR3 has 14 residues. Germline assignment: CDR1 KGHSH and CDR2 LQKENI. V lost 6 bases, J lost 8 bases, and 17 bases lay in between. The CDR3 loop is CASSRRSDADEQFF. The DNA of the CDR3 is TGTGCCAGCTCCCGGAGGTCGGACGCCGATGAGCAGTTCTTC.

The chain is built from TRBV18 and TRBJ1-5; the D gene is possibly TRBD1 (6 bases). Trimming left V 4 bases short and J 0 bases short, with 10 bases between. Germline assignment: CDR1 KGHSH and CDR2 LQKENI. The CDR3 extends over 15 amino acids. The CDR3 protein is CASSLGAASNQPQHF. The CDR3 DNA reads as TGTGCCAGCTCACTGGGGGCCGCTAGCAATCAGCCCCAGCATTTT.

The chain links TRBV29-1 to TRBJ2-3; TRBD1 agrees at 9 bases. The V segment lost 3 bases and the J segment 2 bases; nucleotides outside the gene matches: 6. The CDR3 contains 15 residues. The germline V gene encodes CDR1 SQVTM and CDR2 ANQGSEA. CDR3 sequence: CSVDGTGLPTDTQYF. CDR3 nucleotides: TGCAGCGTTGACGGGACAGGGCTCCCCACAGATACGCAGTATTTT.

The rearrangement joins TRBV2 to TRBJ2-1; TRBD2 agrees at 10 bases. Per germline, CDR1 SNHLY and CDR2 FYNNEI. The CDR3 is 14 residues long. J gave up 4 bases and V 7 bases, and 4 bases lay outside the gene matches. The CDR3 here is CASKRTSGYNEQFF. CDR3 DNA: TGTGCCAGCAAAAGGACTAGCGGTTACAATGAGCAGTTCTTC.

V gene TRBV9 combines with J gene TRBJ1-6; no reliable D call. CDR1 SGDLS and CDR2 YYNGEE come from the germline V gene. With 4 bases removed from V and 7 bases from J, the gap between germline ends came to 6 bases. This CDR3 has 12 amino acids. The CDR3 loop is CASSRENSPLHF. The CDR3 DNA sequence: TGTGCCAGCAGCCGGGAGAATTCACCCCTCCACTTT.

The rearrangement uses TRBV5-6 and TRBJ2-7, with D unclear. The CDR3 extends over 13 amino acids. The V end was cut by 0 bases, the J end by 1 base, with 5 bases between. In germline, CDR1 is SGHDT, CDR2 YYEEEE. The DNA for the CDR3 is TGTGCCAGCAGCTTGGGCAGATCCTACGAGCAGTACTTC. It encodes CASSLGRSYEQYF.

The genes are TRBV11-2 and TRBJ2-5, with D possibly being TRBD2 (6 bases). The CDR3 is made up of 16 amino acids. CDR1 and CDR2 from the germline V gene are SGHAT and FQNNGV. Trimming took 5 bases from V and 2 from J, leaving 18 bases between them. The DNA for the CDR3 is TGTGCCAGCAGCCCGTCGGGCGGGGTATTACAAGAGACCCAGTACTTC. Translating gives CASSPSGGVLQETQYF.

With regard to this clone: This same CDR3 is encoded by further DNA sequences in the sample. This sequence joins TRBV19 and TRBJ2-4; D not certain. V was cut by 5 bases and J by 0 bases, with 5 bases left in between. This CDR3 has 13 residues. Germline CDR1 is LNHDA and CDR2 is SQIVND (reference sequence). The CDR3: CASSFLAKNIQYF. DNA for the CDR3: TGTGCCAGTAGTTTCCTAGCCAAAAACATTCAGTACTTC.

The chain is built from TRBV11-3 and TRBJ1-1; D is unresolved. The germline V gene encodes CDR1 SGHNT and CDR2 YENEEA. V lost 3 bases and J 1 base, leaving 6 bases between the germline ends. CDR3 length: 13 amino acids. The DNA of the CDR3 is TGTGCCAGCAGCTTGACAAGGAACACTGAAGCTTTCTTT. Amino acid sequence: CASSLTRNTEAFF. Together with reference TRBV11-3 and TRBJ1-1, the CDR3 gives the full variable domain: EAGVVQSPRYKIIEKKQPVAFWCNPISGHNTLYWYLQNLGQGPELLIRYENEEAVDDSQLPKDRFSAERLKGVDSTLKIQPAELGDSAVYLCASSLTRNTEAFFGQGTRLTVV.

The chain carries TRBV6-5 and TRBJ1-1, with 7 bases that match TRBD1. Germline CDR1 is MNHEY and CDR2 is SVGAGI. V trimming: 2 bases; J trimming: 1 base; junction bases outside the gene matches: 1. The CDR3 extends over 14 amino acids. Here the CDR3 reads CASSYRQGNTEAFF. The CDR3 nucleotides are TGTGCCAGCAGTTACCGACAGGGGAACACTGAAGCTTTCTTT.

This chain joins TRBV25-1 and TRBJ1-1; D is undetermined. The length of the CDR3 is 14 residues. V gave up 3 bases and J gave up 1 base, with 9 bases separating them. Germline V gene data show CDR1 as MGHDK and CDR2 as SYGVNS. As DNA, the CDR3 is TGTGCCAGCAGTGACCCCGGGGAGAACACTGAAGCTTTCTTT. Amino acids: CASSDPGENTEAFF.

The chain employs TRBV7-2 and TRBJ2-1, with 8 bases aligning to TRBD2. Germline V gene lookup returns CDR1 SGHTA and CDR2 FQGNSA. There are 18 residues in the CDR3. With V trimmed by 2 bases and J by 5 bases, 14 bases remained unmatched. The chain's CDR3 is CASSLRWREVGNDNEQFF. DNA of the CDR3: TGTGCCAGCAGCTTAAGATGGCGGGAGGTCGGAAACGACAATGAGCAGTTCTTC. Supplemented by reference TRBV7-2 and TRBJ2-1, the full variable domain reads GAGVSQSPSNKVTEKGKDVELRCDPISGHTALYWYRQSLGQGLEFLIYFQGNSAPDKSGLPSDRFSAERTGGSVSTLTIQRTQQEDSAVYLCASSLRWREVGNDNEQFFGPGTRLTVL.

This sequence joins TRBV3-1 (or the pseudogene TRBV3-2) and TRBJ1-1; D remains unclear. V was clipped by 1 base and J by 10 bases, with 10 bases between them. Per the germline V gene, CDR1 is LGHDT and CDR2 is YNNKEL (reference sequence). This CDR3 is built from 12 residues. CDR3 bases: TGTGCCAGCAGCCAAGGTAAGGGAGGAGCTTTCTTT. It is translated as CASSQGKGGAFF.

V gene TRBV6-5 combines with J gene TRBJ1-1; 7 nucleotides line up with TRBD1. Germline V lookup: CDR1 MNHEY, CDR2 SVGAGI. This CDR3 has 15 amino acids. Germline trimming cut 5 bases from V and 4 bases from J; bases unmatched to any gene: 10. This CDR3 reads CASSPQDRFVTEAFF. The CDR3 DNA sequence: TGTGCCAGCAGTCCCCAGGACAGGTTCGTCACTGAAGCTTTCTTT.

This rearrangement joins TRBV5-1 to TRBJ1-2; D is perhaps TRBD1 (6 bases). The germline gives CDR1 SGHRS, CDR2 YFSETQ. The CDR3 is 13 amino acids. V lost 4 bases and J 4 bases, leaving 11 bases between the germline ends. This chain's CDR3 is CASSQGRSYGYTF. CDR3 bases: TGCGCCAGCAGCCAGGGGCGGAGCTATGGCTACACCTTC.

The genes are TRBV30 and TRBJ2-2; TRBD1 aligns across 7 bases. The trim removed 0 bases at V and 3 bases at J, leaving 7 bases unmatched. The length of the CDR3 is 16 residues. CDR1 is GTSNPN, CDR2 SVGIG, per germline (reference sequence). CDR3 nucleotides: TGTGCCTGGAGTGTAAAGGGGGCGCGGTACACCGGGGAGCTGTTTTTT. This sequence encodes CAWSVKGARYTGELFF.

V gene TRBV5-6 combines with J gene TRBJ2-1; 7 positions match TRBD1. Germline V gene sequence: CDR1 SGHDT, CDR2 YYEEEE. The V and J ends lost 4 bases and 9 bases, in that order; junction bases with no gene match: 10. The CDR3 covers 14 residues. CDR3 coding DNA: TGTGCCAGCAGCCTGGGACAGCGCTGGCGTGAGCAGTTCTTC. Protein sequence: CASSLGQRWREQFF.

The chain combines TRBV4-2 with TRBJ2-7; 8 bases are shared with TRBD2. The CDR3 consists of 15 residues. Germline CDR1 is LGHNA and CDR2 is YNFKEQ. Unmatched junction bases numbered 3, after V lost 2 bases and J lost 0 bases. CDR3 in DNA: TGTGCCAGCAGCCAACTAGCGGGCTTCTCCTACGAGCAGTACTTC. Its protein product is CASSQLAGFSYEQYF.

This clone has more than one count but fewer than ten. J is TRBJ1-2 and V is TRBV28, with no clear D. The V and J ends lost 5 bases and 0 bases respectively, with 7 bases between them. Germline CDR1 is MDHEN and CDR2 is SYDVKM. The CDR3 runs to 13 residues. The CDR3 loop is CASSTRANYGYTF. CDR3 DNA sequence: TGTGCCAGCAGTACCCGGGCTAACTATGGCTACACCTTC.